This TCR beta chain was sequenced during a study of blood T cell repertoires in COVID-19. Across the study: PBMCs, B-cell-depleted T cells, or T cells provided the cDNA or gDNA that made up the material.

Assay: immunoSEQ multiplex PCR; the TCRdb copy retains only in-frame clones and omits some. The table lists about 150,000 clones, approximately 88% of them singletons. Germline trimming cut 1 base from V and 0 bases from J; bases unmatched to any gene: 5. Germline V gives CDR1 LGHNA, CDR2 YNFKEQ. The CDR3 runs to 17 residues. Participants, about 18 to 90 years old, spanned more than 20 US areas. In assigning cohorts, the study relied on participant-reported clinical history. The specimen was PBMCs or T cells enriched from blood (not recorded which). This clonotype was sampled from a man in his 70s who had been exposed to COVID-19. The gene calls are TRBV4-2 and TRBJ1-2, with 10 nucleotides matching TRBD1. The CDR3 DNA sequence: TGTGCCAGCAGCCAAGGCGGGACAGGGGTTTCTAACTATGGCTACACCTTC. Protein product: CASSQGGTGVSNYGYTF.